The 19 T cell receptor beta chains given below trace back to one sample, sequenced in a study of tumor and adjacent non-tumor tissue in lung cancer. RNA was extracted from bulk tissue without any cell sorting. Three rounds of nested PCR, following a modified ARM-PCR protocol, produced the TCRbeta library. TCRdb redid the calling of the multiplex PCR reads with MiXCR, one entry per CDR3 protein. The table lists roughly 76,000 distinct CDR3 sequences, approximately 71% of them singletons. Sequenced: lung tumor tissue. The receptors were sampled from a woman in her sixties or seventies with non-small cell lung cancer.

Comment on this clonotype: Compared with germline, one end of the junction differs, possibly owing to a read error. The V gene is TRBV6-1, the J gene TRBJ1-1; D gene ambiguous. The CDR3 sequence is 14 residues long. The V gene's germline CDR1 is MNHNS and CDR2 SASEGT. The CDR3 DNA sequence: TGTACCAGCAGTGAACGTCGGTCGCTCATTGAAGCTTTCTTT. The encoded protein is CTSSERRSLIEAFF.

J is TRBJ2-2 and V is TRBV5-1; unclear D gene. Germline CDR1 reads SGHRS; CDR2 reads YFSETQ. This CDR3 has 13 amino acids. V was pared by 7 bases and J by 1 base, with 8 bases between. The CDR3 DNA is TGCGCCAGCTGCCCGGGGAACACCGGGGAGCTGTTTTTT. It codes for CASCPGNTGELFF.

This clonotype showed up many times. The V and J genes are TRBV4-2 and TRBJ1-6; no clear D. Trimming took off 6 bases at V and 5 bases at J, with 11 bases between the two ends. Germline CDR1 LGHNA, CDR2 YNFKEQ. This CDR3 spans 14 amino acids. CDR3 sequence reads: CASSPGRNNSPLHF. CDR3 nucleotides: TGTGCCAGCAGTCCCGGACGGAATAATTCACCCCTCCACTTT.

This clonotype has a handful of counts. The junction shows a germline mismatch at one end, possibly a read error. V gene TRBV12-3 or TRBV12-4 combines with J gene TRBJ1-2; 8 positions match TRBD1. The CDR3 loop spans 15 amino acids. The CDR3 reads CASSFVRQGSYGYTF. Written as DNA, the CDR3 is TGTGCCAGCAGTTTTGTCCGACAGGGGAGCTATGGCTACACTTTC.

Note on this clonotype: A much larger clone is a single base away; this may be a read error. The chain joins TRBV28 to TRBJ2-1; 10 bases fit TRBD1. Losses at the gene ends were 7 bases for V and 8 bases for J; bases not matched to a gene: 8. This CDR3 has 14 amino acids. Germline lookup yields CDR1 MDHEN and CDR2 SYDVKM. CDR3 amino acids: CASILTGGSDEQFF. The CDR3 DNA reads TGTGCCAGCATCTTGACAGGGGGCAGCGATGAGCAGTTCTTC.

This clonotype was picked up a small number of times. The V call is TRBV19, the J call TRBJ1-1, with TRBD1 matching over 7 bases. CDR1 LNHDA and CDR2 SQIVND come from the germline V gene (reference sequence). The ends lost 6 bases at V and 8 bases at J; junction bases unmatched: 18. The CDR3 runs 16 residues. The CDR3 region is CASRTTGESARKEAFF. As DNA, the CDR3 is TGTGCCAGTAGGACCACAGGGGAGAGCGCCCGGAAGGAAGCTTTCTTT. The complete variable domain, with remaining parts taken from reference TRBV19 and TRBJ1-1, reads DGGITQSPKYLFRKEGQNVTLSCEQNLNHDAMYWYRQDPGQGLRLIYYSQIVNDFQKGDIAEGYSVSREKKESFPLTVTSAQKNPTAFYLCASRTTGESARKEAFFGQGTRLTVV.

With respect to this clonotype: A read error is possible here, since a much larger clone lies one base away. The chain has TRBV30 and TRBJ2-3, with a possible D match to TRBD1 (5 bases). The CDR3 has 12 residues. The V gene's germline CDR1 is GTSNPN and CDR2 SVGIG (reference sequence). The chain's CDR3 is CAWMDNTDAQYF. The CDR3 DNA is TGTGCCTGGATGGACAACACAGATGCGCAGTATTTT.

The chain recombines TRBV29-1 with TRBJ2-1; 8 bases match TRBD2. The CDR3 is made up of 14 amino acids. CDR1 is SQVTM, CDR2 ANQGSEA, per germline. V shed 8 bases and J 5 bases; nucleotides not matched to a gene: 11. As DNA, the CDR3 is TGCAGCATCCCCACTAGCGGTTCCCACAATGAGCAGTTCTTC. The encoded protein is CSIPTSGSHNEQFF.

Turning to this clonotype: At one end the junction does not follow the germline gene, possibly because of a read error. This rearrangement joins TRBV29-1 to TRBJ2-1, with D perhaps matching TRBD2 (5 bases). Germline-derived CDR1 and CDR2 are SQVTM and ANQGSEA. The CDR3 is 13 residues long. CDR3 in amino acids: CSVEIEGLNEQFF. CDR3 sequence (DNA): TGTAGCGTTGAGATAGAGGGTTTGAATGAGCAATTCTTC.

Concerning this clonotype itself: At one end, the junction sequence differs from germline, possibly due to a read error. V gene TRBV12-3 or TRBV12-4 combines with J gene TRBJ2-7; 10 bases line up with TRBD2. The CDR3 has 21 amino acids. The CDR3 nucleotides read TGTACCAGCAGTTTTGGGACTAGCGTGAGGGCCGCTTCCCTAAGATCCTACGAGCAGTACTTC. It encodes CTSSFGTSVRAASLRSYEQYF.

About this clonotype: The junction does not match germline at one end; this may be a read error. The chain links TRBV9 to TRBJ2-7; D perhaps matches TRBD1 (6 bases). The germline gives CDR1 SGDLS, CDR2 YYNGEE. The CDR3 runs to 13 residues. CDR3 coding DNA: TGTGCCAACAGCGTGACAGGCGGCTACGAGCAGTACTTC. Its protein is CANSVTGGYEQYF.

Concerning this clonotype itself: At one of its ends the junction is not consistent with the germline gene, which may arise from a read error. The chain combines TRBV11-1 with TRBJ2-1; D is perhaps TRBD2 (6 bases). The CDR3 extends over 15 amino acids. Germline CDR1 SGHAT, CDR2 FQDESV (reference sequence). CDR3 in DNA: TGTGCTAGCAGCTCCAGACTAGTTGACTACAATGAGCAGTTCTTC. It yields the protein CASSSRLVDYNEQFF.

This clonotype has a count of ten or more. V gene TRBV10-3 combines with J gene TRBJ1-1; 8 bases line up with TRBD1. Germline lookup yields CDR1 ENHRY and CDR2 SYGVKD. CDR3 length: 14 amino acids. With 5 bases clipped from V and 5 bases from J, the junction kept 7 bases outside the gene matches. CDR3 DNA sequence: TGTGCCATCAGTAAGACAGGGGAAGGGACTGAAGCTTTCTTT. Amino acids: CAISKTGEGTEAFF.

On this clonotype itself: One end of the junction varies from germline; a read error may be responsible. The chain combines TRBV20-1 with TRBJ1-1; D remains unclear. This CDR3 contains 13 residues. Germline V gene sequence: CDR1 DFQATT, CDR2 SNEGSKA (reference sequence). CDR3 sequence: CSEVPDLSTEALF. Written as DNA, the CDR3 is TGCAGCGAGGTACCCGATCTGAGCACTGAAGCTTTATTT.

In the case of this clonotype: Germline and junction disagree at one end, which may indicate a read error. The rearrangement uses TRBV4-2 and TRBJ1-6; D gene uncertain. Germline V CDR1 and CDR2: LGHNA, YNFKEQ. The CDR3 consists of 16 residues. The chain's CDR3 is CASSCGPSSYNPPLHF. CDR3 nucleotides: TGTGCCAGCAGCTGCGGACCGAGCAGCTATAATCCACCCCTCCACTTT.

With respect to this clonotype: An end of the junction differs from the germline gene, which may be a read error. The genes are TRBV4-1 and TRBJ2-7; 9 bases line up with TRBD2. CDR3 length: 18 amino acids. CDR1 is MGHRA and CDR2 is YSYEKL in the germline V gene. The CDR3 protein is CASSQDSRREGLAYEQYF. DNA for the CDR3: TGCGCAAGCAGCCAAGATTCAAGGCGGGAGGGCCTCGCCTACGAGCAGTACTTC.

The V and J genes are TRBV11-3 and TRBJ2-1; 9 bases fit TRBD2. Trimming took 5 bases from V and 3 from J; bases not matched to a gene: 5. The germline CDR1 and CDR2 sequences are SGHNT and YENEEA. The CDR3 is 15 residues long. CDR3 sequence: CASSVFSGSYNEQFF. In DNA form, the CDR3 reads TGTGCCAGCAGCGTATTTAGCGGGAGCTACAATGAGCAGTTCTTC.

Concerning this clonotype: The CDR3 end shows no conserved phenylalanine or tryptophan, and so a read error is likely. This chain uses TRBV12-3 or TRBV12-4 with TRBJ1-2, with D perhaps matching TRBD1 (5 bases). V lost 5 bases and J lost 0, with 19 bases in between. CDR3 size: 17 residues. Written as DNA, the CDR3 is TGTGCCAGCAGTACATCGAGGGGAGAGGGTCCTAACTATGGCTACACCATC. Translation: CASSTSRGEGPNYGYTI.

Regarding this clonotype: One end of the junction does not line up with germline, which may come from a read error. The chain joins TRBV10-2 to TRBJ2-7; 14 bases fit TRBD2. There are 17 residues in the CDR3. Per germline, CDR1 WSHSY and CDR2 SAAADI. The CDR3 nucleotides read TGCGCCAACAGTGAGTCTCTGGGACTAGCGGGAGATTGGGGGCAGTACTTC. Protein sequence: CANSESLGLAGDWGQYF.